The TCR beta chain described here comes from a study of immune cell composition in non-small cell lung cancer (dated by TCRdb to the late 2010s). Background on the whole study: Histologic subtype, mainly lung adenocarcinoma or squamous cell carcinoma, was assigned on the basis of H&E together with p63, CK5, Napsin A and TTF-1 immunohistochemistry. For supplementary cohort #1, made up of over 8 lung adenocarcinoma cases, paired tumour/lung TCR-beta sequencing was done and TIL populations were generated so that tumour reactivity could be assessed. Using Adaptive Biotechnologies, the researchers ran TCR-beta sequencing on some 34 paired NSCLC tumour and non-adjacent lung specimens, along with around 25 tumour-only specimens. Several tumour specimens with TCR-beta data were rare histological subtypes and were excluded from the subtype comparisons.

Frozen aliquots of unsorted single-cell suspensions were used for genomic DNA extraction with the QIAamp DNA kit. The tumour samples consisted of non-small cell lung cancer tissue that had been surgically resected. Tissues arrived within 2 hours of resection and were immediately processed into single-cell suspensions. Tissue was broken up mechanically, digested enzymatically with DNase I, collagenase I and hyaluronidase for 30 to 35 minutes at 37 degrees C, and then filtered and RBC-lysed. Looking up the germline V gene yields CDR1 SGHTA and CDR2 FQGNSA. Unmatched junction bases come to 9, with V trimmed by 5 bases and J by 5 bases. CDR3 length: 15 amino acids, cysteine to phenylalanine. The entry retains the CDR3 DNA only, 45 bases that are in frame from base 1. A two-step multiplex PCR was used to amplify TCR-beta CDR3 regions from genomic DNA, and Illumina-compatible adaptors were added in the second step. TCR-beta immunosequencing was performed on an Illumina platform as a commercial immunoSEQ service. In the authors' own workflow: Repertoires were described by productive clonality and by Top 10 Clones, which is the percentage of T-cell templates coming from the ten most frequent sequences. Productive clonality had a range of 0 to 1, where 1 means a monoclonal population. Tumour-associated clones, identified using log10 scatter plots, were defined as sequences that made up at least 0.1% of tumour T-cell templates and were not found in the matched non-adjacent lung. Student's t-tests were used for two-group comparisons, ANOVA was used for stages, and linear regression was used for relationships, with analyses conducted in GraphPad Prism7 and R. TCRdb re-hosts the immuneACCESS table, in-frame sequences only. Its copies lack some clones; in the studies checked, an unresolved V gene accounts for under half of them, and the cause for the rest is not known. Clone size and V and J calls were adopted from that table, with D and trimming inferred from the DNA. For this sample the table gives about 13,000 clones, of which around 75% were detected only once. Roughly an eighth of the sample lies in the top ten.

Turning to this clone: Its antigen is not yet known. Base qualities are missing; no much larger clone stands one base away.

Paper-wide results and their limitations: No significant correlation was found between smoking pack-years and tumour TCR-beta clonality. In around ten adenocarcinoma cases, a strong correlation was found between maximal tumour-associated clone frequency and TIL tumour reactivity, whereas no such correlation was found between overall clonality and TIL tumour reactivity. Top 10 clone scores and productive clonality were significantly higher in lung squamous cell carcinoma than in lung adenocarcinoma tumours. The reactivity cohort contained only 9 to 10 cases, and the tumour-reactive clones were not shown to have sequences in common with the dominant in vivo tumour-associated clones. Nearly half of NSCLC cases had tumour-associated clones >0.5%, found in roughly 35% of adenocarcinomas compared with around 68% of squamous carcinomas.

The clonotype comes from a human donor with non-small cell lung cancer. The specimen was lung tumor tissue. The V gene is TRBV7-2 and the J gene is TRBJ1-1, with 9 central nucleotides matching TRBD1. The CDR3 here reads CASSPTGTGKTEAFF. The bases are TGTGCCAGCAGCCCGACAGGGACAGGGAAAACTGAAGCTTTCTTT.